These T cell receptor beta chains were read from a single sample in a study of T cell repertoires in cytomegalovirus infection. These TCRs are of unknown antigen specificity. TCRdb re-analysed the reads in MiXCR, keeping a single row per CDR3 protein. Among roughly 920,000 distinct CDR3 sequences listed, under 40% were seen once. The starting material was cultured CD8+ T cells from PBMCs, obtained from culture after CMV antigen stimulation. These receptors were obtained from a human donor in good health (CMV status not recorded). Some clones in this sample may be carry-over from other donors' samples. CDR3s include the opening cysteine and the closing phenylalanine or tryptophan. The order of the fields is D gene, V gene, J gene, clone size, CDR3 protein, CDR3 DNA. The D gene is left open where the match is weak. Size is stated for part of the rows, as once, few or many counts, or as a class when the clone is expanded.

D: NA; V: TRBV9; J: TRBJ2-3; size: few; CDR3: CASSVPLEGALTDTQYF; DNA: TGTGCCAGCAGCGTACCCCTGGAGGGGGCCCTCACAGATACGCAGTATTTT
D: NA; V: TRBV28; J: TRBJ2-2; size: few; CDR3: CASRFRTENTGELFF; DNA: TGTGCCAGCAGATTTCGGACTGAGAACACCGGGGAGCTGTTTTTT
D: TRBD1; V: TRBV7-6; J: TRBJ1-1; size: many; CDR3: CASSPRVGQGGTEAFF; DNA: TGTGCCAGCAGCCCTCGAGTCGGACAGGGGGGCACTGAAGCTTTCTTT
D: NA; V: TRBV7-4; J: TRBJ2-1; size: once; CDR3: CASFGGDSYNEQFF; DNA: TGTGCCAGCTTCGGGGGTGACTCCTACAATGAGCAGTTCTTC
D: NA; V: TRBV12-3/TRBV12-4; J: TRBJ2-1; size: NA; CDR3: CASSFSPLTLYNEQFF; DNA: TGTGCCAGCAGTTTCTCCCCCCTTACACTTTACAATGAGCAGTTCTTC
D: NA; V: TRBV5-4; J: TRBJ2-3; size: NA; CDR3: CASSLEGSGVPDTQYF; DNA: TGTGCCAGCAGCTTGGAGGGTAGCGGCGTACCAGATACGCAGTATTTT
D: NA; V: TRBV12-5; J: TRBJ2-3; size: NA; CDR3: CASGFQAPPADTQYF; DNA: TGTGCTAGTGGTTTTCAGGCGCCGCCCGCAGATACGCAGTATTTT
D: NA; V: TRBV20-1; J: TRBJ1-2; size: NA; CDR3: CSASLTTGGGYGYTF; DNA: TGCAGTGCTAGCTTAACTACAGGCGGAGGCTATGGCTACACCTTC
D: NA; V: TRBV6-5; J: TRBJ1-6; size: few; CDR3: CASSNDRVYNSPLHF; DNA: TGTGCCAGCAGTAACGACAGAGTTTATAATTCACCCCTCCACTTT
D: NA; V: TRBV27; J: TRBJ1-5; size: NA; CDR3: CASSFVGRSNQPQHF; DNA: TGTGCCAGCAGTTTCGTCGGGAGGAGCAATCAGCCCCAGCATTTT
D: TRBD2; V: TRBV6-1; J: TRBJ2-3; size: NA; CDR3: CASSFSVQAGGRDTQYF; DNA: TGTGCCAGCAGTTTCTCAGTCCAAGCGGGGGGGCGGGATACGCAGTATTTT
D: NA; V: TRBV2; J: TRBJ1-1; size: NA; CDR3: CASSPYAGRGNTEAFF; DNA: TGTGCCAGCAGCCCGTATGCGGGCAGGGGGAACACTGAAGCTTTCTTT
D: NA; V: TRBV28; J: TRBJ2-5; size: many; CDR3: CASSLLVAYGTDGETQYF; DNA: TGTGCCAGCAGTTTACTGGTGGCCTACGGGACTGACGGGGAGACCCAGTACTTC
D: NA; V: TRBV11-2; J: TRBJ1-2; size: NA; CDR3: CASSLMAGDRYGYTF; DNA: TGTGCCAGCAGCTTAATGGCAGGGGACCGCTATGGCTACACCTTC
D: TRBD1; V: TRBV7-2; J: TRBJ1-1; size: many; CDR3: CASRTGGTNEAFF; DNA: TGTGCCAGCAGAACAGGGGGAACCAACGAAGCTTTCTTT
D: NA; V: TRBV5-3; J: TRBJ1-4; size: NA; CDR3: CVSSVGLNWEKLFF; DNA: TGTGTCAGCAGCGTTGGGCTTAATTGGGAAAAACTGTTTTTT
D: TRBD1; V: TRBV27; J: TRBJ1-5; size: NA; CDR3: CASTPDRGLSNQPQHF; DNA: TGTGCCAGCACCCCCGACAGGGGGCTTAGCAATCAGCCCCAGCATTTT
D: NA; V: TRBV20-1; J: TRBJ1-1; size: NA; CDR3: CSARYFARGGTEAFF; DNA: TGCAGTGCTCGTTACTTTGCCCGGGGAGGTACTGAAGCTTTCTTT
D: NA; V: TRBV6-1; J: TRBJ2-6; size: few; CDR3: CASRTRVGKHSGANVLTF; DNA: TGTGCCAGCAGAACCAGGGTGGGGAAACACTCTGGGGCCAACGTCCTGACTTTC
D: TRBD1; V: TRBV28; J: TRBJ2-1; size: NA; CDR3: CASSSGRTGDEQFF; DNA: TGTGCCAGCAGTTCAGGAAGGACAGGGGATGAGCAGTTCTTC
D: TRBD1; V: TRBV24-1; J: TRBJ2-3; size: few; CDR3: CATSEGQGQWDTQYF; DNA: TGTGCCACCAGTGAAGGACAGGGGCAATGGGATACGCAGTATTTT
D: NA; V: TRBV27; J: TRBJ1-1; size: NA; CDR3: CASNSGGGLTEAFF; DNA: TGTGCCAGCAACTCCGGAGGAGGGCTCACTGAAGCTTTCTTT
D: TRBD2; V: TRBV12-3/TRBV12-4; J: TRBJ2-5; size: NA; CDR3: CVSSILAGGETQYF; DNA: TGTGTCAGCAGTATACTAGCGGGGGGCGAGACCCAGTACTTC
D: TRBD1; V: TRBV9; J: TRBJ2-3; size: NA; CDR3: CASSAGQGDTDTQYF; DNA: TGTGCCAGCAGCGCGGGACAGGGGGACACAGATACGCAGTATTTT
D: NA; V: TRBV29-1; J: TRBJ2-1; size: NA; CDR3: CSVGGAEVPYNEQFF; DNA: TGCAGCGTTGGCGGGGCGGAGGTTCCTTACAATGAGCAGTTCTTC
D: NA; V: TRBV18; J: TRBJ2-3; size: NA; CDR3: CASSPPEYGTDTQYF; DNA: TGTGCCAGCTCACCCCCGGAATATGGAACAGATACGCAGTATTTT
D: NA; V: TRBV6-6; J: TRBJ2-1; size: many; CDR3: CASSYSMIAALANEQFF; DNA: TGTGCCAGCAGTTACTCGATGATAGCCGCTTTGGCCAATGAGCAGTTCTTC
D: NA; V: TRBV27; J: TRBJ2-5; size: NA; CDR3: CASSLQQGTETQYF; DNA: TGTGCCAGCAGTCTCCAACAGGGTACGGAGACCCAGTACTTC
D: NA; V: TRBV4-3; J: TRBJ2-2; size: NA; CDR3: CASSQGFWGTGELFF; DNA: TGCGCCAGCAGCCAGGGGTTTTGGGGTACCGGGGAGCTGTTTTTT
D: NA; V: TRBV27; J: TRBJ1-1; size: NA; CDR3: CASRTTVNEAFF; DNA: TGTGCCAGCAGGACGACAGTTAATGAAGCTTTCTTT
D: TRBD1; V: TRBV9; J: TRBJ1-2; size: NA; CDR3: CASMGGGDMYGYTF; DNA: TGTGCCAGCATGGGAGGGGGCGATATGTATGGCTACACCTTC
D: TRBD1; V: TRBV7-3; J: TRBJ2-5; size: few; CDR3: CASSSRQGADQTQYF; DNA: TGTGCCAGCAGCTCCCGACAGGGGGCGGACCAGACCCAGTACTTC
D: NA; V: TRBV5-5; J: TRBJ1-5; size: NA; CDR3: CASSAGLGGYSNQPQHF; DNA: TGTGCCAGCAGCGCGGGACTCGGGGGTTATAGCAATCAGCCCCAGCATTTT
D: NA; V: TRBV19; J: TRBJ1-2; size: once; CDR3: CASSIGFSDLLGYTF; DNA: TGTGCCAGTAGTATAGGATTCAGTGACCTCTTAGGCTACACCTTC
D: NA; V: TRBV12-3/TRBV12-4; J: TRBJ2-2; size: few; CDR3: CASSLQDFPVIRHGELFF; DNA: TGTGCCAGCAGTTTACAGGACTTCCCAGTGATTCGGCACGGGGAGCTGTTTTTT
D: TRBD1; V: TRBV6-2/TRBV6-3; J: TRBJ1-2; size: NA; CDR3: CASSWPRGGVYGYTF; DNA: TGTGCCAGCAGTTGGCCCCGAGGGGGCGTCTATGGCTACACCTTC
D: TRBD1; V: TRBV29-1; J: TRBJ2-1; size: NA; CDR3: CSVDRGRGRDNEQFF; DNA: TGCAGCGTTGATAGGGGCAGGGGGCGCGACAATGAGCAGTTCTTC
D: NA; V: TRBV6-2/TRBV6-3; J: TRBJ1-1; size: many; CDR3: CASSFGPWNTKNTEAFF; DNA: TGTGCCAGCAGTTTCGGACCTTGGAATACGAAGAACACTGAAGCTTTCTTT
D: NA; V: TRBV11-1; J: TRBJ1-1; size: many; CDR3: CASSLVSGYTEAFF; DNA: TGTGCCAGCAGCTTAGTATCGGGCTACACTGAAGCTTTCTTT
D: TRBD1; V: TRBV7-9; J: TRBJ2-1; size: many; CDR3: CASSLLTDRGNEQFF; DNA: TGTGCCAGCAGCTTACTTACCGACAGGGGAAATGAGCAGTTCTTC
D: TRBD1; V: TRBV20-1; J: TRBJ1-4; size: NA; CDR3: CSAPQSEGQRIRRNEKLFF; DNA: TGCAGTGCCCCCCAGAGCGAGGGACAGAGGATCCGTCGTAATGAAAAACTGTTTTTT
D: NA; V: TRBV6-6; J: TRBJ1-2; size: NA; CDR3: CASGAVEGINGYTF; DNA: TGTGCCAGTGGGGCGGTTGAAGGGATCAATGGCTACACCTTC
D: TRBD1; V: TRBV27; J: TRBJ2-1; size: NA; CDR3: CASSPGTGAIYNEQFF; DNA: TGTGCCAGCAGCCCCGGGACAGGGGCCATCTACAATGAGCAGTTCTTC
D: NA; V: TRBV10-3; J: TRBJ2-2; size: NA; CDR3: CATYQDTGELFF; DNA: TGTGCCACATACCAGGACACCGGGGAGCTGTTTTTT
D: NA; V: TRBV6-5; J: TRBJ2-5; size: many; CDR3: CASSYSKETQYF; DNA: TGTGCCAGCAGTTACTCCAAAGAGACCCAGTACTTC
D: TRBD2; V: TRBV7-3; J: TRBJ2-2; size: NA; CDR3: CASSSSLSGGANTGELFF; DNA: TGTGCCAGCAGCTCCTCCCTTAGCGGGGGGGCTAACACCGGGGAGCTGTTTTTT
D: NA; V: TRBV7-9; J: TRBJ2-5; size: NA; CDR3: CASSPFLTPETQYF; DNA: TGTGCCAGCAGCCCCTTCCTTACTCCAGAGACCCAGTACTTC
D: TRBD2; V: TRBV2; J: TRBJ2-1; size: few; CDR3: CASTEAGYEQFF; DNA: TGTGCCAGCACGGAAGCGGGGTATGAGCAGTTCTTC
D: NA; V: TRBV6-5; J: TRBJ2-3; size: NA; CDR3: CASSYSTGFRDTQYF; DNA: TGTGCCAGCAGTTACTCGACCGGTTTTAGGGATACGCAGTATTTT
D: TRBD1; V: TRBV7-9; J: TRBJ2-7; size: NA; CDR3: CASSPDRGVTYEQYF; DNA: TGTGCCAGCAGCCCCGACAGGGGGGTAACCTACGAGCAGTACTTC
D: TRBD1; V: TRBV7-8; J: TRBJ2-2; size: NA; CDR3: CASSDDRTGKDTGELFF; DNA: TGTGCCAGCAGTGACGACAGGACAGGGAAGGACACCGGGGAGCTGTTTTTT
D: NA; V: TRBV25-1; J: TRBJ2-3; size: few; CDR3: CASSPRHGKTDTQYF; DNA: TGTGCCAGCAGCCCCCGACATGGGAAAACAGATACGCAGTATTTT
D: TRBD2; V: TRBV7-3; J: TRBJ2-1; size: few; CDR3: CASSLDPPSGVANEQFF; DNA: TGTGCCAGCAGCTTAGATCCCCCTAGCGGGGTAGCAAATGAGCAGTTCTTT
D: TRBD1; V: TRBV27; J: TRBJ1-4; size: NA; CDR3: CASSRTGEGALFF; DNA: TGTGCCAGCAGTCGGACAGGGGAGGGTGCACTGTTTTTT
D: NA; V: TRBV11-3; J: TRBJ1-1; size: NA; CDR3: CASTEGKTDTEAFF; DNA: TGTGCCAGCACAGAGGGGAAAACCGACACTGAAGCTTTCTTT
D: NA; V: TRBV29-1; J: TRBJ1-1; size: few; CDR3: CSVSPDILNTEAFF; DNA: TGCAGCGTTTCCCCCGACATCTTGAACACTGAAGCTTTCTTT